Listed here are 28 T cell receptor beta chains from one sample, sequenced in a study of OX40 agonist ivuxolimab in advanced cancers. Clones were sequenced by immunoSEQ multiplex PCR, and TCRdb holds only the in-frame ones, with some missing. The table lists 130,000 or so clones, approximately 94% of them singletons. The source was CD4+ or CD8+ T cells sorted from blood, collected in a trial of the OX40 agonist ivuxolimab. These receptors were taken from an adult with an advanced solid tumor such as melanoma, head and neck, liver or kidney cancer.

V gene TRBV10-3 combines with J gene TRBJ1-2, with D unclear. This CDR3 is 12 amino acids long. Germline assignment: CDR1 ENHRY and CDR2 SYGVKD. V lost 8 bases to trimming and J lost 4 bases, with 11 bases between them. The CDR3: CAIGPPAYGYTF. CDR3 bases: TGTGCCATCGGTCCTCCTGCCTATGGCTACACCTTC.

The J gene is TRBJ1-1, the V gene TRBV5-6; 7 positions match TRBD1. CDR1 and CDR2 (germline): SGHDT, YYEEEE. Losses at the gene ends were 4 bases for V and 7 bases for J; bases not matched to a gene: 7. The CDR3 spans 13 residues. In DNA form, the CDR3 reads TGTGCCAGCAGCCCAGACAGGGTCAATGAAGCTTTCTTT. It codes for CASSPDRVNEAFF.

V and J are TRBV28 and TRBJ2-2; D remains unclear. V lost 3 bases and J lost 1, with 9 bases in between. The germline gives CDR1 MDHEN, CDR2 SYDVKM. The CDR3 has 15 amino acids. The CDR3 here is CASSFIDQNTGELFF. In DNA, the CDR3 is TGTGCCAGCAGTTTTATCGACCAGAACACCGGGGAGCTGTTTTTT.

The chain combines TRBV5-1 with TRBJ2-1; D not certain. Germline-derived CDR1 and CDR2 are SGHRS and YFSETQ. This CDR3 has 11 residues. Trimming pared 3 bases from V and 7 bases from J, leaving 5 bases between. This CDR3 is CASSSSNEQFF. CDR3 nucleotide sequence: TGCGCCAGCAGCTCGTCAAATGAGCAGTTCTTC.

The chain links TRBV11-2 to TRBJ2-7; no definite D call. With 6 bases removed from V and 5 bases from J, the gap between germline ends came to 11 bases. The CDR3 runs to 12 residues. Germline values: CDR1 SGHAT, CDR2 FQNNGV. CDR3 region: CASRLRRDEQYF. The CDR3 DNA is TGTGCCAGCAGGCTTAGACGAGACGAGCAGTACTTC. Together with reference TRBV11-2 and TRBJ2-7, the CDR3 gives the full variable domain: EAGVAQSPRYKIIEKRQSVAFWCNPISGHATLYWYQQILGQGPKLLIQFQNNGVVDDSQLPKDRFSAERLKGVDSTLKIQPAKLEDSAVYLCASRLRRDEQYFGPGTRLTVT.

The chain recombines TRBV7-6 with TRBJ2-7; TRBD1 agrees at 9 bases. The CDR3 has 13 amino acids. Per germline, CDR1 SGHVS and CDR2 FNYEAQ. Trimming took 5 bases from V and 8 from J; bases not matched to a gene: 7. The CDR3 coding sequence is TGTGCCAGCAGCCCCTACAGGGGGCCTAAGCAGTACTTC. Translated, it gives CASSPYRGPKQYF.

This chain joins TRBV5-6 and TRBJ1-3; no firm D call. This CDR3 region has 17 residues. The V end lost 0 bases, the J end lost 3 bases, and 16 bases lay between the germline ends. CDR1 and CDR2 from the germline V gene are SGHDT and YYEEEE. CDR3 nucleotides: TGTGCCAGCAGCTTGGGGTTGAGCCTCGAGAGTGGAAACACCATATATTTT. Its protein product is CASSLGLSLESGNTIYF. The whole variable domain, filled in from reference TRBV5-6 and TRBJ1-3, reads DAGVTQSPTHLIKTRGQQVTLRCSPKSGHDTVSWYQQALGQGPQFIFQYYEEEERQRGNFPDRFSGHQFPNYSSELNVNALLLGDSALYLCASSLGLSLESGNTIYFGEGSWLTVV.

This rearrangement joins TRBV18 to TRBJ2-1, with 13 bases that match TRBD2. Trimming removed 3 bases from V and 10 bases from J; junction bases left unmatched: 9. The CDR3 contains 16 residues. The V gene's germline CDR1 is KGHSH and CDR2 LQKENI. CDR3 residues: CASSPPGTSGNGEQFF. In DNA, the CDR3 is TGTGCCAGCTCACCCCCAGGGACTAGCGGGAACGGGGAGCAGTTCTTC.

This clone was seen more than once but under ten times. V gene TRBV7-9 combines with J gene TRBJ1-5, with D perhaps matching TRBD1 (6 bases). CDR1 and CDR2 from the germline V gene are SEHNR and FQNEAQ (reference sequence). V was cut by 0 bases and J by 2 bases, with 11 bases left in between. This CDR3 is built from 16 residues. CDR3 amino acids: CASSLARGGRNQPQHF. CDR3 sequence (DNA): TGTGCCAGCAGCTTAGCGCGAGGGGGTCGCAATCAGCCCCAGCATTTT.

The V call is TRBV10-3, the J call TRBJ2-7; 9 nucleotides match TRBD1. V lost 6 bases and J lost 4; bases outside the gene matches: 16. In germline, CDR1 is ENHRY, CDR2 SYGVKD. This CDR3 region has 17 residues. The CDR3 is CAISVGQGRSWQYEQYF. The CDR3 coding sequence is TGTGCCATCAGCGTAGGACAGGGGAGGTCGTGGCAGTACGAGCAGTACTTC.

The chain employs TRBV11-3 and TRBJ2-1; D call uncertain. Germline V gene data show CDR1 as SGHNT and CDR2 as YENEEA. This CDR3 spans 18 amino acids. Trimming cost V 3 bases and J 0 bases, with 18 bases left between them. The CDR3 DNA reads as TGTGCCAGCAGCTTCCAACGAACTTCTACGAGCTCCTACAATGAGCAGTTCTTC. It is translated as CASSFQRTSTSSYNEQFF.

The chain combines TRBV28 with TRBJ2-7; 7 bases align to TRBD1. The CDR3 sequence is 14 residues long. V lost 6 bases and J lost 2; bases outside the gene matches: 7. The germline V gene encodes CDR1 MDHEN and CDR2 SYDVKM. CDR3 sequence (DNA): TGTGCCAGCAGGTTGGGTCAGGGGGCCTACGAGCAGTACTTC. Amino acids: CASRLGQGAYEQYF.

The V and J genes are TRBV5-1 and TRBJ1-4; D uncertain. The CDR3 is 15 residues long. With 4 bases removed from V and 10 bases from J, the gap between germline ends came to 20 bases. In germline, CDR1 is SGHRS, CDR2 YFSETQ. CDR3 sequence (DNA): TGCGCCAGCAGCGGGCGGGATCACGAGGTAGGAAAACTGTTTTTT. Amino acid sequence: CASSGRDHEVGKLFF. The full variable domain, its missing parts supplied by reference TRBV5-1 and TRBJ1-4, is KAGVTQTPRYLIKTRGQQVTLSCSPISGHRSVSWYQQTPGQGLQFLFEYFSETQRNKGNFPGRFSGRQFSNSRSEMNVSTLELGDSALYLCASSGRDHEVGKLFFGSGTQLSVL.

This clone was detected once. CDR3 amino acids: CASSWDRGGEQFF. The CDR3 coding sequence is TGTGCCAGCAGCTGGGACAGGGGGGGTGAGCAGTTCTTC. The rearrangement links TRBV5-8 to TRBJ2-1; 11 nucleotides agree with TRBD1. The CDR3 consists of 13 residues. After removal of 3 bases from V and 9 bases from J, the junction contained 2 bases not matched to a gene. CDR1 SGHTS and CDR2 YDEGEE come from the germline V gene. Full variable domain (remainder filled in from reference TRBV5-8 and TRBJ2-1): EAGVTQSPTHLIKTRGQQATLRCSPISGHTSVYWYQQALGLGLQFLLWYDEGEERNRGNFPPRFSGRQFPNYSSELNVNALELEDSALYLCASSWDRGGEQFFGPGTRLTVL.

This chain links TRBV29-1 with TRBJ1-1; no definite D call. CDR3 length: 11 amino acids. The germline V gene has CDR1 SQVTM and CDR2 ANQGSEA. V lost 4 bases to trimming and J lost 1 base, with 4 bases between them. CDR3 loop: CSVAANTEAFF. The DNA for the CDR3 is TGCAGCGTTGCGGCGAACACTGAAGCTTTCTTT.

This sequence joins TRBV6-5 and TRBJ1-3, with D uncertain. The CDR3 is 14 residues long. Trimming took 8 bases from V and 0 from J, leaving 11 bases between them. Germline V gives CDR1 MNHEY, CDR2 SVGAGI. The CDR3 loop reads CASCRGDSGNTIYF. Written as DNA, the CDR3 is TGTGCCAGCTGCCGCGGTGACTCTGGAAACACCATATATTTT.

The chain recombines TRBV6-5 with TRBJ1-1; D gene uncertain. V lost 2 bases and J 3 bases, leaving 13 bases between the germline ends. Germline-derived CDR1 and CDR2 are MNHEY and SVGAGI. This CDR3 spans 15 amino acids. In DNA form, the CDR3 reads TGTGCCAGCAGTTACAGGACCCCCGGGGACACTGAAGCTTTCTTT. Residues: CASSYRTPGDTEAFF.

The chain recombines TRBV7-2 with TRBJ2-7, with D possibly TRBD2 on 5 matching bases. There are 14 residues in the CDR3. Per the germline V gene, CDR1 is SGHTA and CDR2 is FQGNSA. Trimming cost V 4 bases and J 2 bases, with 12 bases left between them. DNA of the CDR3: TGTGCCAGCAGCTCCGGACTCGACCCCTACGAGCAGTACTTC. This gives the protein CASSSGLDPYEQYF.

The rearrangement uses TRBV18 and TRBJ2-5, with 12 bases lining up with TRBD2. This CDR3 is built from 16 residues. The V gene end was trimmed by 8 bases and the J gene end by 5 bases; junction bases not matched to a gene: 12. The germline gives CDR1 KGHSH, CDR2 LQKENI. The CDR3: CASQTSGGTSRETQYF. CDR3 DNA: TGTGCCAGCCAAACTAGCGGGGGGACCTCCAGGGAGACCCAGTACTTC.

The chain has TRBV11-2 and TRBJ2-1, with 9 positions matching TRBD2. CDR1 and CDR2 (germline): SGHAT, FQNNGV. V was pared by 1 base and J by 2 bases, with 0 bases of the junction left unmatched. The CDR3 consists of 15 residues. The DNA of the CDR3 is TGTGCCAGCAGCTTAGGCGGGGGGGCCTACAATGAGCAGTTCTTC. This codes for CASSLGGGAYNEQFF.

This CDR3 reads CASSPRGANQPQHF. In nucleotides, the CDR3 is TGTGCCAGCTCACCAAGAGGGGCAAATCAGCCCCAGCATTTT. The V and J genes are TRBV18 and TRBJ1-5, with D possibly being TRBD1 (5 bases). V lost 2 bases and J lost 4, with 9 bases in between. CDR3 length: 14 residues. The germline gives CDR1 KGHSH, CDR2 LQKENI.

This chain uses TRBV12-2 with TRBJ1-2. TRBV12-2 is a known pseudogene. This CDR3 contains 16 residues. CDR3 coding DNA: TGTGCAAGTACATGCGCGGGGCAGGGCCCTAACTATGGCTACACCTTC. Its protein product is CASTCAGQGPNYGYTF.

The chain links TRBV30 to TRBJ1-1, with a possible D match to TRBD1 (5 bases). Trimming left V 0 bases short and J 11 bases short, with 13 bases between. Germline CDR1 is GTSNPN and CDR2 is SVGIG (reference sequence). This CDR3 contains 12 residues. CDR3 protein: CAWSVGRGVAFF. The CDR3 DNA sequence: TGTGCCTGGAGTGTAGGGCGGGGGGTTGCTTTCTTT.

The table lists this clone with a count of one. V gene TRBV7-8 combines with J gene TRBJ2-7; no definite D call. Germline assignment: CDR1 SGHVS and CDR2 FQNEAQ. V was pared by 5 bases and J by 2 bases, with 13 bases between. CDR3 length equals 14 residues. The DNA of the CDR3 is TGTGCCAGCAGCCCTCTGGTAGGCGCCTACGAGCAGTACTTC. Its translation: CASSPLVGAYEQYF.

The chain is built from TRBV4-3 and TRBJ2-1; D is uncertain. The CDR3 runs to 17 residues. The germline gives CDR1 LGHNA, CDR2 YSLEER. V gave up 1 base and J gave up 1 base, with 14 bases separating them. The CDR3 nucleotides read TGCGCCAGCAGCCAAGGTCCACAGTTCTTTTCCTACAATGAGCAGTTCTTC. It codes for CASSQGPQFFSYNEQFF.

This sequence joins TRBV15 and TRBJ1-2; 7 nucleotides align to TRBD1. J gave up 4 bases and V 0 bases, and 8 bases lay outside the gene matches. Germline CDR1 LNHNV, CDR2 YYDKDF (reference sequence). This CDR3 is built from 16 residues. The CDR3 region has the DNA TGTGCCACCAGCAGAGATCGGAAGACAGGGCTCTATGGCTACACCTTC. The encoded protein is CATSRDRKTGLYGYTF.

The rearrangement joins TRBV4-3 to TRBJ1-1; D gene uncertain. Germline V gene data show CDR1 as LGHNA and CDR2 as YSLEER. The length of the CDR3 is 17 residues. The V end was cut by 5 bases, the J end by 7 bases, with 26 bases between. The CDR3 coding sequence is TGCGCCAGCAGCTTGAACGATTGGCCTTCCTACCGCTTTGAAGCTTTCTTT. Translated: CASSLNDWPSYRFEAFF.

The chain links TRBV5-5 to TRBJ1-4; no firm D call. The CDR3 spans 15 residues. Trimming took 4 bases from V and 1 from J, leaving 11 bases between them. Germline CDR1 reads SGHKS; CDR2 reads YYEKEE (reference sequence). The CDR3 protein is CASSPTQITNEKLFF. Written as DNA, the CDR3 is TGTGCCAGCAGCCCGACCCAAATAACTAATGAAAAACTGTTTTTT.